This TCR beta chain was observed in a study of T cell responses to AZD1222 COVID-19 vaccine. General study points: Among AZD1222 vaccinees, only 5 or 6 were seropositive at baseline. Donor demographics were predominantly white British with a female majority; clonal diversity may be underestimated.

On this clone: What it binds is not known.

The method was immunoSEQ multiplex PCR; TCRdb's version includes in-frame clones alone and lacks a portion of them. The sample includes about 120,000 clones, 88% of them seen just once. V lost 2 bases and J 1 base, leaving 5 bases between the germline ends. The CDR3 runs 13 residues. Germline CDR1 is MNHEY and CDR2 is SVGAGI. The receptor comes from an adult in good health. The sequenced sample was peripheral blood, obtained on day 0 of AZD1222 vaccination. The gene calls are TRBV6-5 and TRBJ1-1; no clear D gene. CDR3 in DNA: TGTGCCAGCAGTTACGGCCAGAACACTGAAGCTTTCTTT. Amino acid sequence: CASSYGQNTEAFF.